The entry below describes one T cell receptor beta chain. The method was immunoSEQ multiplex PCR; TCRdb's version includes in-frame clones alone and lacks a portion of them. The table has approximately 110,000 clones, about 75% seen once. The data derive from a study of blood T cell repertoires in COVID-19. Study background: PBMCs, B-cell-depleted T cells, or T cells provided the cDNA or gDNA that made up the material.

Sequencing was carried out using peripheral blood. The source is an elderly man with acute or convalescent COVID-19.

CDR3 coding DNA: TGTGCCAGCTCGCTACGCGAACTTAGCGGGAAGGACACCGGGGAGCTGTTTTTT. It codes for CASSLRELSGKDTGELFF. The V call is TRBV18, the J call TRBJ2-2, with 8 bases lining up with TRBD2. There are 18 residues in the CDR3. Germline V CDR1 and CDR2: KGHSH, LQKENI. V lost 6 bases and J lost 3; bases outside the gene matches: 15.